Below are 23 T cell receptor beta chains sequenced from a single sample in a study of blood T cell repertoires in COVID-19. Sequencing was performed with immunoSEQ multiplex PCR; in TCRdb, only in-frame clones are kept and a portion is missing. The sample has about 310,000 clones; roughly 86% are singletons. Sequenced sample: peripheral blood. These receptors originate from a woman in her 50s who had recovered from COVID-19.

Only a few counts were recorded for this clone. This rearrangement joins TRBV6-6 to TRBJ1-1; TRBD1 agrees at 7 bases. In germline, CDR1 is MNHNY, CDR2 SVGAGI (reference sequence). V gave up 5 bases and J gave up 4 bases; unmatched junction bases: 16. The CDR3 length is 17 residues. The CDR3 DNA reads as TGTGCCAGCAGTCACCCTGGGGCCACAGGGGTCGCCACTGAAGCTTTCTTT. As protein: CASSHPGATGVATEAFF.

The rearrangement uses TRBV27 and TRBJ2-2; D is unclear. This CDR3 has 13 amino acids. V lost 1 base and J lost 3, with 3 bases in between. The germline CDR1 and CDR2 sequences are MNHEY and SMNVEV (reference sequence). The CDR3 bases are TGTGCCAGCAGTTTATTCTACACCGGGGAGCTGTTTTTT. It yields the protein CASSLFYTGELFF.

The rearrangement links TRBV4-1 to TRBJ2-5; 12 positions match TRBD2. CDR3 length: 15 residues. Trimming at V came to 1 base and at J to 3 bases, leaving 0 bases not matched to a gene. Germline CDR1 MGHRA, CDR2 YSYEKL. The CDR3 DNA follows: TGCGCCAGCAGCCAAGGACTAGCGGGGGAAGAGACCCAGTACTTC. Protein product: CASSQGLAGEETQYF.

The V call is TRBV9, the J call TRBJ2-1; TRBD2 agrees at 8 bases. This CDR3 region has 15 residues. CDR1 is SGDLS and CDR2 is YYNGEE in the germline V gene. The V segment lost 2 bases and the J segment 4 bases; nucleotides outside the gene matches: 5. The CDR3 coding sequence is TGTGCCAGCAGCGTTACTAGCGGCTTATACAATGAGCAGTTCTTC. Encoded protein: CASSVTSGLYNEQFF.

V is TRBV29-1 and J is TRBJ1-1, with D maybe TRBD1 (6 bases). The CDR3 covers 14 residues. Germline CDR1 and CDR2: SQVTM and ANQGSEA. Trimming took 4 bases from V and 6 from J, leaving 18 bases between them. CDR3 amino acids: CSVVPGQTDSEAFF. For the CDR3, the DNA is TGCAGCGTTGTTCCCGGACAGACAGATTCTGAAGCTTTCTTT. The full variable domain, its missing parts supplied by reference TRBV29-1 and TRBJ1-1, is SAVISQKPSRDICQRGTSLTIQCQVDSQVTMMFWYRQQPGQSLTLIATANQGSEATYESGFVIDKFPISRPNLTFSTLTVSNMSPEDSSIYLCSVVPGQTDSEAFFGQGTRLTVV.

The V and J genes are TRBV3-1 (or the pseudogene TRBV3-2) and TRBJ2-2; TRBD2 aligns across 8 bases. The trim removed 6 bases at V and 5 bases at J, leaving 5 bases unmatched. The CDR3 runs to 14 residues. Germline CDR1 and CDR2: LGHDT and YNNKEL (reference sequence). The CDR3 DNA reads as TGTGCCAGCAGTACGGGAGGGTGGACCGGGGAGCTGTTTTTT. This encodes CASSTGGWTGELFF.

The V gene is TRBV29-1, the J gene TRBJ1-2; TRBD1 agrees at 8 bases. From germline, CDR1 is SQVTM and CDR2 ANQGSEA. CDR3 size: 12 residues. With V trimmed by 3 bases and J by 7 bases, 4 bases remained unmatched. The CDR3 loop is CSVEQGAGGYTF. Here the CDR3 DNA reads TGCAGCGTTGAGCAGGGGGCGGGTGGCTACACCTTC.

The chain employs TRBV2 and TRBJ2-2; TRBD1 aligns across 8 bases. The CDR3 contains 15 residues. Per the germline V gene, CDR1 is SNHLY and CDR2 is FYNNEI. After removal of 6 bases from V and 2 bases from J, the junction contained 5 bases not matched to a gene. This chain's CDR3 is CASRLDRVNTGELFF. In DNA form, the CDR3 reads TGTGCCAGCAGACTGGACAGGGTAAACACCGGGGAGCTGTTTTTT.

V gene TRBV21-1 combines with J gene TRBJ1-4; TRBD1 is the table's D call and was not checked against the DNA. TRBV21-1 is a recognized pseudogene. The CDR3 has 14 residues. The CDR3 DNA reads TGTGCCAGCACAATTGGGGCCCACTGGGAAAAACTGTTTTTT. Encoded protein: CASTIGAHWEKLFF.

In this sample, this clone turned up once. V gene TRBV7-9 combines with J gene TRBJ2-7; perhaps TRBD1 as D (6 bases). V was trimmed by 2 bases and J by 4 bases, leaving 12 bases between them. Germline lookup yields CDR1 SEHNR and CDR2 FQNEAQ (reference sequence). This CDR3 is built from 14 residues. The CDR3 sequence is CASSLSNREYEQYF. DNA of the CDR3: TGTGCCAGCAGCTTATCTAACAGGGAATACGAGCAGTACTTC.

The chain carries TRBV12-3 or TRBV12-4 and TRBJ1-1, with TRBD1 identical over 7 bases. This CDR3 region has 13 residues. Trimming at V came to 4 bases and at J to 3 bases, leaving 2 bases not matched to a gene. The CDR3 coding sequence is TGTGCCAGCAGTTGGCAGGGGGACACTGAAGCTTTCTTT. Protein: CASSWQGDTEAFF.

The table lists this clone with a few counts. The CDR3 DNA reads as TGTGCCAGCAGTATCCGGGACTATAACAATGAGCAGTTCTTC. It specifies CASSIRDYNNEQFF. The chain combines TRBV28 with TRBJ2-1; 7 positions match TRBD2. J gave up 5 bases and V 5 bases, and 6 bases lay outside the gene matches. The CDR3 is made up of 14 amino acids. Germline V gene data show CDR1 as MDHEN and CDR2 as SYDVKM.

The gene calls are TRBV19 and TRBJ1-4; 9 bases match TRBD1. This CDR3 spans 15 amino acids. J gave up 6 bases and V 4 bases, and 6 bases lay outside the gene matches. CDR1 is LNHDA, CDR2 SQIVND, per germline (reference sequence). The CDR3 DNA is TGTGCCAGTAGTACAACAGGGGGCGGTGATGAAAAACTGTTTTTT. It codes for CASSTTGGGDEKLFF. Based on the CDR3 plus reference TRBV19 and TRBJ1-4, the full variable domain is DGGITQSPKYLFRKEGQNVTLSCEQNLNHDAMYWYRQDPGQGLRLIYYSQIVNDFQKGDIAEGYSVSREKKESFPLTVTSAQKNPTAFYLCASSTTGGGDEKLFFGSGTQLSVL.

The chain links TRBV6-1 to TRBJ1-4, with D perhaps matching TRBD1 (5 bases). Germline values: CDR1 MNHNS, CDR2 SASEGT. The V end lost 3 bases, the J end lost 7 bases, and 15 bases lay between the germline ends. The CDR3 runs 15 residues. CDR3 nucleotide sequence: TGTGCCAGCAGTGATGACGGAAGGGGTATTGAAAAACTGTTTTTT. It codes for CASSDDGRGIEKLFF.

This clone has more than one count but fewer than ten. The chain has TRBV19 and TRBJ1-2; D is uncertain. Germline CDR1 and CDR2: LNHDA and SQIVND (reference sequence). This CDR3 has 15 residues. V dropped 5 bases and J dropped 3 bases, with 16 bases sitting between them. The CDR3 DNA follows: TGTGCCAGTAGTCGAACTGGTCGTAGCGACTATGGCTACACCTTC. As protein: CASSRTGRSDYGYTF.

The chain recombines TRBV9 with TRBJ1-3; 7 bases are shared with TRBD1. The junction had 8 bases not matched to a gene; V was cut back by 4 bases and J by 4 bases. CDR3 length equals 15 residues. CDR1 SGDLS and CDR2 YYNGEE come from the germline V gene. DNA for the CDR3: TGTGCCAGCAGCCCTCACGCGGGACAGGGAAACACCATATATTTT. Protein sequence: CASSPHAGQGNTIYF.

As to this clone: The junction differs from germline at one of its ends, possibly a read error. This chain links TRBV27 with TRBJ2-1; D is undetermined. In germline, CDR1 is MNHEY, CDR2 SMNVEV (reference sequence). The CDR3 sequence is 12 residues long. CDR3 in amino acids: CASSQPASPPVF. Written as DNA, the CDR3 is TGTGCCAGCAGTCAACCCGCGAGCCCGCCGGTCTTC.

The V and J genes are TRBV12-3 or TRBV12-4 and TRBJ2-3; D perhaps matches TRBD2 (6 bases). The germline V and J ends were trimmed by 5 bases and 5 bases, with 11 bases remaining between them. The CDR3 consists of 13 residues. The CDR3 DNA is TGTGCCAGCAGTCTGTTTAGCGGAGATACGCAGTATTTT. It is translated as CASSLFSGDTQYF.

A remark on this clone: One end of the junction is discordant with germline, which a read error may explain. This chain connects TRBV4-2 to TRBJ1-2; 7 positions match TRBD1. CDR1 is LGHNA, CDR2 YNFKEQ, per germline. The CDR3 sequence is 16 residues long. CDR3 residues: CASSQYLDRSNYGHTF. DNA for the CDR3: TGTGCCAGCAGCCAATACCTGGACAGGAGTAACTATGGCCACACCTTC.

V and J are TRBV24-1 and TRBJ2-2; tentative D call: TRBD1 (6 bases). Germline V gives CDR1 KGHDR, CDR2 SFDVKD. Trimming removed 5 bases at V and 3 bases at J, with 9 bases between. The CDR3 totals 14 residues. The CDR3 is CATSGGLDTGELFF. CDR3 nucleotide sequence: TGTGCCACCAGTGGGGGGCTTGACACCGGGGAGCTGTTTTTT.

The chain has TRBV29-1 and TRBJ2-3; 8 bases map to TRBD2. Germline assignment: CDR1 SQVTM and CDR2 ANQGSEA. Germline trimming cut 6 bases from V and 10 bases from J; bases unmatched to any gene: 18. CDR3 length: 15 residues. The CDR3 DNA is TGCAGCGTCCCTTGGGCTAGCGGGCTACCTGGAGCGCAGTATTTT. This translates into CSVPWASGLPGAQYF.

The V and J genes are TRBV5-4 and TRBJ2-7; D ambiguous. Germline values: CDR1 SGHNT, CDR2 YYREEE (reference sequence). The CDR3 spans 13 residues. Trimming pared 0 bases from V and 3 bases from J, leaving 7 bases between. The CDR3 nucleotides are TGTGCCAGCAGCTTGGCCGGTAGCTACGAGCAGTACTTC. Translation gives CASSLAGSYEQYF.

This clone was recorded a few times. The V call is TRBV27, the J call TRBJ2-7, with 9 bases fitting TRBD2. CDR1 is MNHEY and CDR2 is SMNVEV in the germline V gene (reference sequence). The CDR3 is 21 amino acids. After removal of 1 base from V and 4 bases from J, the junction contained 23 bases not matched to a gene. The CDR3 here is CASSLCPGASGTFIASYEQYF. In DNA, the CDR3 is TGTGCCAGCAGTTTATGCCCGGGGGCTAGCGGGACTTTTATCGCATCGTACGAGCAGTACTTC.